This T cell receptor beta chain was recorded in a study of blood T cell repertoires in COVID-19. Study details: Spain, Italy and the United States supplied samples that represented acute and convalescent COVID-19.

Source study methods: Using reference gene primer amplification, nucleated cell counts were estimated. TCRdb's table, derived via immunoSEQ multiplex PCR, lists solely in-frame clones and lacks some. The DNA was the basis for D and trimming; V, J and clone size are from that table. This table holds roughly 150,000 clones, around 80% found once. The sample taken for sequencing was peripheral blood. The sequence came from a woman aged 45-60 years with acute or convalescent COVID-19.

The chain's CDR3 is CASSQGLAGGTDTQYF. The CDR3 DNA sequence: TGTGCCAGCAGCCAGGGACTAGCGGGGGGCACAGATACGCAGTATTTT. The V call is TRBV7-2, the J call TRBJ2-3; TRBD2 matches at 14 bases. Per germline, CDR1 SGHTA and CDR2 FQGNSA. The CDR3 sequence is 16 residues long. The ends lost 5 bases at V and 1 base at J; junction bases unmatched: 2.